This T cell receptor (beta chain) was found in a study of T-cell reconstitution after alpha-beta-depleted transplantation in children. The TCRbeta library incorporated unique molecular identifiers. TCRdb recomputed calls from the PCR reads with MiXCR, one row per CDR3 protein. The table shows roughly 400,000 distinct CDR3 sequences, with around 21% occurring only once. This clonotype appeared many times. This CDR3 has 14 residues. Germline lookup yields CDR1 WNHNN and CDR2 SYGVQD (reference sequence). Trimming took 5 bases from V and 5 from J, leaving 14 bases between them. V and J are TRBV10-1 and TRBJ2-3; tentatively, D is TRBD1 (6 bases). The sample consisted of PBMCs from the stem cell graft donor, taken from the stem cell graft. This clonotype was sampled from a human donor who donated a stem cell graft to a child with acute myeloid leukemia. The CDR3 sequence: CASSQEAGEDTQYF. The CDR3 DNA follows: TGCGCCAGCAGTCAAGAAGCAGGGGAAGATACGCAGTATTTT.